The rows below give T cell receptor beta chains drawn from one sample of a study of shared clonotypes between healthy human individuals. TCRdb's copy holds only in-frame clones and misses some; the assay was immunoSEQ multiplex PCR. Among around 300,000 clones, about nine tenths were seen once, and the ten largest hold roughly 16%. Sequencing was done on a sample of memory CD8+ T cells sorted from blood. These receptors were taken from a young man in good health. The CDR3 runs from the conserved cysteine through the conserved F or W. D genes are given only for firm matches. Only part of the rows carry a size: once, few, many, or a class if the clone is expanded.

v_call	d_call	j_call	clone_size	cdr3_aa	cdr3_nt
TRBV6-6	.	TRBJ1-2	.	CASSYSGSSNYGYTF	TGTGCCAGCAGTTACTCAGGGTCTTCTAACTATGGCTACACCTTC
TRBV27	.	TRBJ2-7	.	CASSLEGELSYEQYF	TGTGCCAGCAGTTTGGAGGGGGAGTTATCCTACGAGCAGTACTTC
TRBV5-4	.	TRBJ1-2	.	CASSPLAGGDYGYTF	TGTGCCAGCAGCCCCTTGGCGGGGGGCGACTATGGCTACACCTTC
TRBV7-8	TRBD1	TRBJ1-2	many	CASSSAGQGAGGYTF	TGTGCCAGCAGCTCCGCGGGACAGGGGGCGGGAGGCTACACCTTC
TRBV10-3	.	TRBJ2-5	.	CAISEAISYQETQYF	TGTGCCATCAGTGAGGCGATATCGTACCAAGAGACCCAGTACTTC
TRBV30	TRBD1	TRBJ1-6	.	CAWMQDRWNYNSPLHF	TGTGCCTGGATGCAGGACAGGTGGAACTATAATTCACCCCTCCACTTT
TRBV4-3	.	TRBJ2-2	once	CASSQGTGLGELFF	TGCGCCAGCAGCCAAGGGACCGGCCTGGGGGAGCTGTTTTTT
TRBV4-1	.	TRBJ2-1	.	CASSPSLRSRIDEQFF	TGCGCCAGCAGCCCATCCCTCAGGTCAAGGATAGATGAGCAGTTCTTC
TRBV9	TRBD2	TRBJ2-1	.	CASSARLAGGPSHEQFF	TGTGCCAGCAGCGCCCGACTAGCGGGAGGCCCCTCTCATGAGCAGTTCTTC
TRBV25-1	.	TRBJ2-1	.	CASSESTGIGFF	TGTGCCAGCAGTGAATCAACAGGGATCGGGTTCTTC
TRBV6-5	TRBD2	TRBJ2-7	.	CASSYGLGSRDEQYF	TGTGCCAGCAGTTATGGACTAGGGAGTCGTGACGAGCAGTACTTC
TRBV4-2	.	TRBJ2-2	.	CASSPTVGPGELFF	TGTGCCAGCAGCCCCACTGTCGGACCCGGGGAGCTGTTTTTT
TRBV6-1	.	TRBJ1-6	few	CASSASTRGIYSPLHF	TGTGCCAGCAGTGCCTCGACCAGAGGGATTTACTCACCCCTCCACTTT
TRBV4-1	.	TRBJ1-1	once	CASSQPMNTEAFF	TGCGCCAGCAGCCAACCAATGAACACTGAAGCTTTCTTT
TRBV9	.	TRBJ2-5	many	CASSETGVQETQYF	TGTGCCAGCAGCGAAACGGGGGTCCAAGAGACCCAGTACTTC